These 20 T cell receptor beta chains share one sample of origin, sequenced in a study of shared clonotypes between healthy human individuals. The assay was immunoSEQ multiplex PCR, and TCRdb's table has in-frame clones only and misses some. The sample includes under 2,000,000 clones, approximately 95% seen only once; the top ten take more than 0.9%. It was CD45RO-negative cells, positively selected for CCR7, that made up naive CD8 cells, with terminally differentiated effector memory CD45RA+ cells excluded. Source material: naive CD8+ T cells sorted from blood. These receptors were taken from a young man in good health.

This chain connects TRBV7-9 to TRBJ2-7; tentatively, D is TRBD2 (5 bases). V lost 1 base to trimming and J lost 6 bases, with 7 bases between them. Germline CDR1 reads SEHNR; CDR2 reads FQNEAQ (reference sequence). This CDR3 has 12 residues. As DNA, the CDR3 is TGTGCCAGCAGCTTAGACGGACTCGAGCAGTACTTC. This codes for CASSLDGLEQYF.

The chain links TRBV5-4 to TRBJ1-2; D remains ambiguous. Between the trimmed V and J ends, which lost 0 bases and 4 bases, there was a span of 10 bases. CDR3 size: 14 residues. Germline CDR1 SGHNT, CDR2 YYREEE (reference sequence). The CDR3 sequence: CASSLAEVPYGYTF. The CDR3, as DNA: TGTGCCAGCAGCTTGGCCGAGGTCCCCTATGGCTACACCTTC.

The genes are TRBV7-6 and TRBJ1-5; TRBD1 matches at 8 bases. The CDR3 extends over 15 amino acids. In germline, CDR1 is SGHVS, CDR2 FNYEAQ. Germline trimming cut 6 bases from V and 7 bases from J; bases unmatched to any gene: 11. CDR3 loop: CASSDRTGLKQPQHF. The DNA for the CDR3 is TGTGCCAGCAGTGATAGGACAGGGTTAAAACAGCCCCAGCATTTT.

The rearrangement links TRBV2 to TRBJ2-7; no clear D. With 8 bases removed from V and 3 bases from J, the gap between germline ends came to 17 bases. Germline CDR1 reads SNHLY; CDR2 reads FYNNEI. CDR3 length equals 14 residues. The CDR3 nucleotides read TGTGCCAGCGGGTCTAAGTACGAAATCTACGAGCAGTACTTC. Encoded protein: CASGSKYEIYEQYF.

V is TRBV4-1 and J is TRBJ2-7; 8 bases fit TRBD1. CDR3 length: 14 amino acids. From germline, CDR1 is MGHRA and CDR2 YSYEKL. V dropped 5 bases and J dropped 2; count of bases not matched to a gene: 5. DNA of the CDR3: TGCGCCAGCAGCGCAGACAGGGGCCCCTACGAGCAGTACTTC. It is translated as CASSADRGPYEQYF.

The CDR3: CASSSQDRPNEKLFF. The DNA of the CDR3 is TGTGCCAGCAGCTCCCAGGACAGGCCTAATGAAAAACTGTTTTTT. V usage is TRBV13 and J usage is TRBJ1-4, with TRBD1 matching over 7 bases. The CDR3 length is 15 residues. The germline gives CDR1 PRHDT, CDR2 FYEKMQ (reference sequence). The V segment lost 4 bases and the J segment 3 bases; nucleotides outside the gene matches: 5.

The chain has TRBV4-3 and TRBJ1-6; TRBD1 matches at 9 bases. The germline gives CDR1 LGHNA, CDR2 YSLEER. This CDR3 is 16 amino acids long. The trim removed 3 bases at V and 7 bases at J, leaving 7 bases unmatched. The CDR3 DNA sequence: TGCGCCAGCAGCCAGGGGACAGGGACAGAAAATTCACCCCTCCACTTT. Protein product: CASSQGTGTENSPLHF.

The chain carries TRBV7-9 and TRBJ2-3, with 7 positions matching TRBD1. This CDR3 spans 18 amino acids. Germline CDR1 is SEHNR and CDR2 is FQNEAQ (reference sequence). The J segment lost 2 bases and the V segment lost 5 bases, leaving 16 bases of the junction unmatched. The CDR3 coding sequence is TGTGCCAGCAGCCCCAGACTGGGGACAGTAGGGGACACAGATACGCAGTATTTT. It translates to CASSPRLGTVGDTDTQYF.

The CDR3 region has the DNA TGTGCCAGCAGTTTCGTGGCGGGCGGAAGCTCCTACGAGCAGTACTTC. Translated, it gives CASSFVAGGSSYEQYF. This chain uses TRBV28 with TRBJ2-7; possibly TRBD2 for D (5 bases). CDR3 length: 16 residues. Germline lookup yields CDR1 MDHEN and CDR2 SYDVKM. The germline V and J ends were trimmed by 3 bases and 0 bases, with 15 bases remaining between them.

The chain couples TRBV30 to TRBJ2-7, with 7 nucleotides matching TRBD2. This CDR3 comprises 13 residues. The germline V gene encodes CDR1 GTSNPN and CDR2 SVGIG (reference sequence). V was clipped by 7 bases and J by 4 bases; unmatched bases: 10. CDR3 in amino acids: CAFWWEGRYEQYF. The CDR3 bases are TGTGCCTTCTGGTGGGAGGGGAGGTACGAGCAGTACTTC.

The CDR3 DNA reads as TGTGCCAGCAGCCTAACAGGGGATGAGACCCAGTACTTC. It codes for CASSLTGDETQYF. This chain uses TRBV11-2 with TRBJ2-5; 7 bases are a match to TRBD1. The V and J ends lost 5 bases and 5 bases, in that order; junction bases with no gene match: 5. This CDR3 comprises 13 residues. CDR1 is SGHAT, CDR2 FQNNGV, per germline.

The chain uses TRBV7-9 and TRBJ2-7, with 9 bases aligning to TRBD1. J lost 6 bases, V lost 6 bases, and 3 bases had no gene match. CDR1 SEHNR and CDR2 FQNEAQ come from the germline V gene (reference sequence). The CDR3 extends over 12 amino acids. CDR3 in amino acids: CASSRTGVEQYF. The CDR3 coding sequence is TGTGCCAGCAGTCGGACAGGGGTCGAGCAGTACTTC.

A note on this clone: One junction end does not reproduce the germline sequence, and a read error may be involved. The V gene is TRBV6-5, the J gene TRBJ1-6; 7 bases are shared with TRBD1. CDR3 size: 14 residues. CDR1 MNHEY and CDR2 SVGAGI come from the germline V gene. The CDR3 protein is CASSWDSSNSPPHF. DNA of the CDR3: TGTGCCAGCAGTTGGGACAGTTCTAATTCACCCCCCCACTTT.

The rearrangement links TRBV10-2 to TRBJ2-2, with 9 bases that match TRBD2. The CDR3 is made up of 15 amino acids. Germline trimming cut 2 bases from V and 6 bases from J; bases unmatched to any gene: 4. The V gene's germline CDR1 is WSHSY and CDR2 SAAADI. The DNA of the CDR3 is TGCGCCAGCAGTGAGGCTAGCGGGACAGCCGGGGAGCTGTTTTTT. This gives the protein CASSEASGTAGELFF.

This clone was detected once. The rearrangement joins TRBV9 to TRBJ2-7; a weak D match, TRBD2 (5 bases). CDR3 length equals 12 residues. Trimming removed 3 bases at V and 6 bases at J, with 10 bases between. CDR1 and CDR2 (germline): SGDLS, YYNGEE. In DNA form, the CDR3 reads TGTGCCAGCAGCGACGGACTTGGCGAGCAGTACTTC. Its translation is CASSDGLGEQYF.

This chain joins TRBV27 and TRBJ1-2; 9 nucleotides align to TRBD1. The length of the CDR3 is 14 residues. Unmatched junction bases numbered 5, after V lost 3 bases and J lost 6 bases. Looked up from germline, CDR1 is MNHEY and CDR2 is SMNVEV (reference sequence). CDR3 sequence reads: CASSFRTGADGYTF. The CDR3 coding sequence is TGTGCCAGCAGTTTTAGGACAGGGGCTGATGGCTACACCTTC.

This clone was detected only a few times. The CDR3: CASSYGTGELFF. The CDR3 DNA sequence: TGTGCCAGCAGTTACGGGACCGGGGAGCTGTTTTTT. The chain uses TRBV6-6 and TRBJ2-2; no definite D call. CDR1 is MNHNY and CDR2 is SVGAGI in the germline V gene (reference sequence). The length of the CDR3 is 12 residues. V was cut by 2 bases and J by 5 bases, with 3 bases left in between.

The chain combines TRBV7-6 with TRBJ1-1; D is undetermined. The CDR3 is made up of 13 amino acids. Germline lookup yields CDR1 SGHVS and CDR2 FNYEAQ. The V end lost 4 bases, the J end lost 0 bases, and 6 bases lay between the germline ends. CDR3 sequence reads: CASSSRLNTEAFF. As DNA, the CDR3 is TGTGCCAGCAGCTCCCGACTGAACACTGAAGCTTTCTTT.

The chain is built from TRBV4-1 and TRBJ2-2; possibly TRBD1 for D (6 bases). The germline V gene has CDR1 MGHRA and CDR2 YSYEKL. The length of the CDR3 is 15 residues. The ends were cut back, 9 bases at V and 0 bases at J, with 14 bases in the middle. CDR3 in amino acids: CASGGQPPNTGELFF. In DNA, the CDR3 is TGCGCCAGTGGGGGCCAGCCGCCGAACACCGGGGAGCTGTTTTTT.

The rearrangement joins TRBV28 to TRBJ1-1, with a weak D call TRBD1 (5 bases). Trimming stripped 3 bases from V and 3 bases from J, with 11 bases between. CDR1 and CDR2 from the germline V gene are MDHEN and SYDVKM. The length of the CDR3 is 14 residues. The CDR3, as DNA: TGTGCCAGCAGTTTCCGGGGCTGGGACACTGAAGCTTTCTTT. Translated, it gives CASSFRGWDTEAFF.